This TCR beta chain was profiled in a study of response to subunit inactivated influenza vaccine. TCRdb re-derived calls from the RT-PCR reads in MiXCR, one entry per CDR3 protein. The sample contains 530,000 or so distinct CDR3 sequences, approximately 12% of which appear only once. Findings and limits, study-wide: Few new T cells, the authors suggested, are recruited by each seasonal influenza vaccination.

Remarks on this clonotype: Its antigen remains unidentified.

The material was PBMCs from blood, obtained on the day of vaccination. The clonotype was recovered from a man aged 50-59 years who received an inactivated influenza vaccine.

CDR3 DNA: TGTGCCAGCAACGCAGACAGGTCCACAGATACGCAGTATTTT. Translated, it gives CASNADRSTDTQYF. The chain carries TRBV7-2 and TRBJ2-3, with a weak D call TRBD1 (6 bases). Germline CDR1 is SGHTA and CDR2 is FQGNSA. The V end lost 7 bases, the J end lost 2 bases, and 13 bases lay between the germline ends. The CDR3 has 14 amino acids.